This entry concerns a single TCR beta chain. This clone was recorded once. Its cognate antigen has yet to be identified. Per-base qualities were not stored, and no clone one base away is much larger. V is clipped by 0 bases and J by 10 bases, and the sequence between their germline boundaries is 16 bases long. The CDR3 has 15 amino acids, counting the end cysteine and phenylalanine. The only DNA kept is the CDR3, 45 bases in frame from the first base. The germline V gene encodes CDR1 LNHNV and CDR2 YYDKDF (reference sequence). Using the deep immunoSEQ assay, multiplex PCR amplified TCR CDR3 regions from genomic DNA. For each cell subset, the extracted genomic DNA was distributed evenly across all wells of several immunoSEQ 96-well plates, and each plate served as one replicate. For sorted subsets, each replicate PCR was loaded with 200 to 250 ng genomic DNA, equivalent to approximately 33,000 T cell genomes. Purified libraries were quantified with a Qubit 3.0 fluorometer, sized on a Bioanalyzer 2100, and re-quantified with the KAPA Library Quantification kit. Every immunoSEQ 96-well plate was sequenced on a separate single-read 150-cycle Illumina NextSeq 550 flow cell. As for the authors' bioinformatics: The immunoSEQ output contained only junctional sequences without quality scores, so filtering could not match that applied to full-length reads. To assign V/J genes and CDR3, sequences were annotated against IMGT germline references using PyIR, a Python wrapper for IgBLAST v1.9. Any read was removed if the V/J assignment was weak (E-value above 1e-6), the CDR3 was missing, or the read contained stop codons, out-of-frame junctions, or ambiguous translated residues. V3J clonotypes were defined as sequences sharing an identical inferred V gene, J gene, and CDR3 amino acid sequence. Percentage overlap between repertoires was computed as shared unique clonotypes divided by the size of the smaller repertoire. Richness of each repertoire was evaluated using RTK rarefaction, the Chao1 estimator, and Recon v2.1 estimates of unobserved clonotypes. Generation probabilities were computed with OLGA for all TCRbeta clonotypes obtained by the gDNA method from a few donors. Held by TCRdb, this immuneACCESS table contains in-frame sequences only and omits some clones. Under half of the omission traces to an unresolved V gene where checked; the cause of the rest is unknown. That table is the source of V, J and clone size, and D and trimming were worked out from the DNA. The sample table records around 1.9 million clones; approximately 92% of these occur just once. More than 1.5% of the sample goes to the ten largest clones.

The sample is drawn from a study of shared clonotypes between healthy human individuals (dated by TCRdb to the early 2020s). Regarding the study in general: Two women and a few men aged 18 to 49 years were included in the cohort. Leukapheresis yielded between about 0.85 and 9.5 billion PBMCs per donor. To increase sequencing depth and limit assay-specific biases, different laboratories used diverse techniques to prepare libraries and sequence TCR repertoires. Blood TCR repertoires of five healthy adults were deeply sequenced to estimate repertoire size and the extent of clonotype sharing between individuals. For each donor, CD4 naive and CD4 memory were each run on three plates, CD8 naive on two plates, and CD8 memory on one plate. Study-wide findings and limitations: Across a handful of donors, 5% to 6% of naive CD4, approximately 4% of naive CD8, 2.3% of memory CD4, and 0.3% to 0.45% of memory CD8 clonotypes were shared. The small number of donors limited the genetic and exposure-history diversity represented. Sampling was limited to blood, and TCR repertoires in tissue likely differ from TCR repertoires in blood. Pairwise subsampling indicated that sequencing depth was expected to affect the degree of clonotype sharing among donors. Incomplete sequencing was indicated by rarefaction of sorted-subset datasets, despite the large sequencing depth. Compared with non-shared clonotypes, clonotypes shared by all four sorted-subset donors had higher generation probabilities. Larger estimated clonotype richness was generally found for naive subsets than for memory subsets.

CD8 naive samples were CD45RO-negative cells positively selected for CCR7, giving a CD45RA+CCR7+ population that excluded TemRA cells. Healthy HIV-negative adults with no recently reported acute infections or vaccinations were included as donors. Every donor was a Caucasian adult living in Nashville, Tennessee, USA. After blood collection by leukapheresis, PBMCs were isolated using Ficoll-Histopaque density gradient centrifugation and then cryopreserved in the vapor phase of liquid nitrogen. Analytical flow cytometry was used to check the purity and quantity of each magnetically sorted T cell population. From each sorted fraction, genomic DNA was isolated and quantified by UV absorbance on a Nanodrop 2000c.

The receptor chain draws on TRBV15 and TRBJ1-3; the D gene assignment is ambiguous. The clonotype comes from a man aged 18 to 29 in good health. Some clones in this sample may be carry-over from other donors' samples. Sequencing was done on a sample of naive CD8+ T cells from PBMCs. The cell subset or site label, as the study defines it: CD45RA+CCR7+. The bases read TGTGCCACCAGCAGAGATAGTTTATCCGAAACAACCATATATTTT. Its amino acids are CATSRDSLSETTIYF.